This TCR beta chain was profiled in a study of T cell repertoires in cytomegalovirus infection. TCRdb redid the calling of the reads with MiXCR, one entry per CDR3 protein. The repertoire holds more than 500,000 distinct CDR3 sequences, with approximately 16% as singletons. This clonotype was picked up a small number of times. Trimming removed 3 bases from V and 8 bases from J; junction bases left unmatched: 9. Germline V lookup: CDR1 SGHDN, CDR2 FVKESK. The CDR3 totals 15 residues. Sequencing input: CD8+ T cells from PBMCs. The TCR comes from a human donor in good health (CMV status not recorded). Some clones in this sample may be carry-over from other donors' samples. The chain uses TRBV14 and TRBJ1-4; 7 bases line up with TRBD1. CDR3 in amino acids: CASSHATGSGEKLFF. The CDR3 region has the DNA TGTGCCAGCAGCCACGCGACAGGGTCTGGAGAAAAACTGTTTTTT.